This TCR beta chain was sequenced during a study of PD-1 blockade in classical Hodgkin lymphoma. As for time point: newly diagnosed, previously untreated cHL patient sample. It was PBMCs in newly diagnosed, untreated classical Hodgkin lymphoma that served as comparison. Libraries were prepared by immunoSEQ multiplex PCR; TCRdb keeps only in-frame clonotypes and omits some of them. This table has fewer than 20,000 clones, over 75% appearing once. CDR1 is MGHDK, CDR2 SYGVNS, per germline. Between the trimmed V and J ends, which lost 3 bases and 3 bases, there was a span of 1 base. The CDR3 is 11 residues long.

The source is a human donor with classical Hodgkin lymphoma. The sequenced sample consisted of peripheral blood mononuclear cells (PBMCs). This chain connects TRBV25-1 to TRBJ2-3; no clear D. The chain's CDR3 is CASSETDTQYF. In nucleotides, the CDR3 is TGTGCCAGCAGTGAGACAGATACGCAGTATTTT.